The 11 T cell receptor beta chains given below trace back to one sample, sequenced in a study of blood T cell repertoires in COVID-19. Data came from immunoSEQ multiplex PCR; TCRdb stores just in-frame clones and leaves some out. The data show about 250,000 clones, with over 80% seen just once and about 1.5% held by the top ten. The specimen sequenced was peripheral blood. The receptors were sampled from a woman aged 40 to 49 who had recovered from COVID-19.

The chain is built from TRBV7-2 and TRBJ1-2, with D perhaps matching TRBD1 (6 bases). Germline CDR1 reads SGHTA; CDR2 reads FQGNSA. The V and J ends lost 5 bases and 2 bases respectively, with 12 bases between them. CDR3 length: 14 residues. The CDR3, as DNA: TGTGCCAGCAGCCCTACAGGGAGCAACTATGGCTACACCTTC. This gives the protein CASSPTGSNYGYTF.

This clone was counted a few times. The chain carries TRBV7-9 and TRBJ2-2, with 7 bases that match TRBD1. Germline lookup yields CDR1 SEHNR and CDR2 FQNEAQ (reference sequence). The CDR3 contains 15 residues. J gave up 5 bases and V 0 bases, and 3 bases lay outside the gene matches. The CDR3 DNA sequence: TGTGCCAGCAGCTTAGCTACAGGGGCTACCGGGGAGCTGTTTTTT. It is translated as CASSLATGATGELFF. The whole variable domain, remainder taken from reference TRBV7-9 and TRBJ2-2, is DTGVSQNPRHKITKRGQNVTFRCDPISEHNRLYWYRQTLGQGPEFLTYFQNEAQLEKSRLLSDRFSAERPKGSFSTLEIQRTEQGDSAMYLCASSLATGATGELFFGEGSRLTVL.

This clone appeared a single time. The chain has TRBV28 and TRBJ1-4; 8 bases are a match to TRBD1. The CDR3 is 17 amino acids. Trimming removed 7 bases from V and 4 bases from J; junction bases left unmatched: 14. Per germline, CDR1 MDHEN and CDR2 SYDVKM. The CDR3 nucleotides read TGTGCCAGCACTTTTACGTTAAACAGGGGGTTTAATGAAAAACTGTTTTTT. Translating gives CASTFTLNRGFNEKLFF.

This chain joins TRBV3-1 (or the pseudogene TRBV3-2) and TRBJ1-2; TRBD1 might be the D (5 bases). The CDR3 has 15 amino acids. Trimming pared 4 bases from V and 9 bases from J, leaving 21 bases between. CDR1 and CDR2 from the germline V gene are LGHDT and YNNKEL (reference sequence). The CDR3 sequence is CASSPREVGGESYTF. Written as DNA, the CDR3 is TGTGCCAGCAGCCCACGGGAGGTTGGGGGTGAGAGCTACACCTTC.

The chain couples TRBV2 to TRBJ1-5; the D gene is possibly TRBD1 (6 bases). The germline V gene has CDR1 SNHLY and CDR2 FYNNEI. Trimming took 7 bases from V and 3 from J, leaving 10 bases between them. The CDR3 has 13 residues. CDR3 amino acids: CASKRDTNQPQHF. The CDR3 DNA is TGTGCCAGCAAGAGGGACACCAATCAGCCCCAGCATTTT.

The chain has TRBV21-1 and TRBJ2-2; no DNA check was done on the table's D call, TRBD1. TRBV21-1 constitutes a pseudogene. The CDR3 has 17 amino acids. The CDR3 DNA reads TGTGCCAGCAGCAAAGGAAAGGGACAGAAGAACACCGGGGAGCTGTTTTTT. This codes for CASSKGKGQKNTGELFF.

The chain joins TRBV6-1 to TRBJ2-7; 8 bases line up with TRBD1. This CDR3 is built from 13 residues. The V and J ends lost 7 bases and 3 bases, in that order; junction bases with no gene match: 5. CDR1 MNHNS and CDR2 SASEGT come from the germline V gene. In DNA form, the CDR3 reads TGTGCCAGCATCTCCGGGACAGGCTACGAGCAGTACTTC. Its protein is CASISGTGYEQYF.

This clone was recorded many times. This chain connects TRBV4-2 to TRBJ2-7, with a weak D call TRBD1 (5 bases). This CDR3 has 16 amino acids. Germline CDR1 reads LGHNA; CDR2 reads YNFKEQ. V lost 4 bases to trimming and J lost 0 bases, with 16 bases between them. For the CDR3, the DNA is TGTGCCAGCAGCCCTAGGTATACAGGAAGCTCCTACGAGCAGTACTTC. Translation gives CASSPRYTGSSYEQYF.

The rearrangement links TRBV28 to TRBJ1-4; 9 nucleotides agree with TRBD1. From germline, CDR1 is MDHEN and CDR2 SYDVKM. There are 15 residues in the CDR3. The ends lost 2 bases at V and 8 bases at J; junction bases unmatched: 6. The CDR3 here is CASSLPGTGSEKLFF. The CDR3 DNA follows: TGTGCCAGCAGTTTACCCGGGACAGGGAGCGAAAAACTGTTTTTT.

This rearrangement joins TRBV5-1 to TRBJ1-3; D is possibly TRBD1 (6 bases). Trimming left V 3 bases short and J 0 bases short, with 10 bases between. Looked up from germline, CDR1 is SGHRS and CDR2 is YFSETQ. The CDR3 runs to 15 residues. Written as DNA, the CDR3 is TGCGCCAGCAGCTCCGAACAGGGCTCTGGAAACACCATATATTTT. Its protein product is CASSSEQGSGNTIYF.

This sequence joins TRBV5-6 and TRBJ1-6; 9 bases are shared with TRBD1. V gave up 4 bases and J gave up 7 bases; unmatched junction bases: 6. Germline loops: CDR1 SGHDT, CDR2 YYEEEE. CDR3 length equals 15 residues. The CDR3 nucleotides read TGTGCCAGCAGCCCCGGACAGGGGCGAAATTCACCCCTCCACTTT. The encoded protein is CASSPGQGRNSPLHF.